This TCR beta chain was captured by sequencing in a study of T cells in Graves' hyperthyroidism and ophthalmopathy. Overall study findings and caveats: The authors' 13 V-J model separated ophthalmopathy from stable hyperthyroidism. Progression to ophthalmopathy was predicted a median of roughly 6.8 months early.

The sample holds a few counts of this clonotype. The antigen is undetermined. Trimming shortened V by 9 bases and J by 3 bases, and 17 bases separated the two germline ends. The V gene's germline CDR1 is MNHEY and CDR2 SMNVEV (reference sequence). The CDR3 extends over 14 amino acids. Researchers defined stable Graves' hyperthyroidism as no ophthalmopathy progression within 18 months. Aged 18 to 65, the patients had hyperthyroidism that was newly diagnosed and had lasted under 2 months. The source material, RNA transcripts, was used to amplify TCR beta CDR3 regions. Initially, a first-round RT-PCR of the TCR CDR3 employed the HTBI primer set. MiXCR was run by TCRdb on the multiplex PCR reads, yielding one entry per CDR3 protein. Seen here are around 760,000 distinct CDR3 sequences, just over 35% observed once, and the top ten hold 31%.

J is TRBJ1-2 and V is TRBV27; D possibly corresponds to TRBD1 (6 bases). This clonotype originated in a woman aged 40-49 years with Graves' hyperthyroidism. The sequencing sample was made of blood. DNA of the CDR3: TGTGCCAGATATACAGGGCTGCATGACTATGGCTACACCTTC. Its protein is CARYTGLHDYGYTF.